This TCR beta chain emerged from a study of CXCR3-negative and CXCR3-positive naive CD8 T cells. Overall study results and limits: Diversity was high in both naive subsets and much lower in memory cells. With surface CD5 comparable between naive subsets, TCR strength was estimated using properties derived from the TRB CDR3.

CD8+ T cell subsets were each sorted in triplicate, 250,000 to 300,000 cells apiece. Researchers prepared the TRB cDNA libraries using 5' RACE with UMI labels. TCRdb re-called the 5' RACE reads and catalogs CDR3 proteins one per entry, DNA excluded. Its clone listing holds about 22,000 distinct CDR3 sequences. A note on this clonotype: No antigen is known for it.

Germline V CDR1 and CDR2: SQVTM, ANQGSEA. This CDR3 has 14 amino acids. Sequenced: memory CD8+ T cells from blood. The sequence derives from a human donor in good health. Some clones in this sample may be carry-over from other donors' samples. This chain uses TRBV29-1 with TRBJ1-2. CDR3 protein: CSVESVEGIYGYTF.